This section outlines one T cell receptor beta chain sequence together with its context. The RNA input was roughly 0.45 to 1 ug, and it was reverse transcribed with random hexamers. TCRdb redid the calling of the immunoSEQ multiplex PCR reads with MiXCR, one entry per CDR3 protein. The profile shows about 130,000 distinct CDR3 sequences, roughly 94% of them singletons. The sample is drawn from a study of CD8 T cells in Susac syndrome. After removal of 8 bases from V and 8 bases from J, the junction contained 7 bases not matched to a gene. The length of the CDR3 is 14 residues. The origin of this receptor is a human donor with Susac syndrome. Source material: CD8+ T cells from PBMCs. This chain uses TRBV12-3 or TRBV12-4 with TRBJ2-1; 12 nucleotides line up with TRBD2. The CDR3 here is CASSRLAGVDEQFF. The CDR3 region has the DNA TGTGCCAGCTCGAGACTAGCGGGAGTTGATGAGCAGTTCTTC.